This entry lists 6 T cell receptor beta chains sequenced from one sample in a study of blood T cell repertoires in COVID-19 (dated by TCRdb to the early 2020s). Preparation of the library involved the immunoSEQ multiplex PCR assay. TCRdb provides this immuneACCESS table in a form limited to in-frame rearrangements. Some clones are lacking; in checked studies, under half of them reflect an unresolved V gene, and why the rest are absent is not known. The sample table holds about 70,000 clones, of which about four fifths were seen once. The top ten clones comprise around a sixth of the sample. Specimen: peripheral blood. The receptors come from a man between 65 and 85 years old who had recovered from COVID-19.

The chain carries TRBV6-2 or TRBV6-3 and TRBJ1-5, with D unclear. CDR3 size: 16 residues. Germline V gene data show CDR1 as MNHEY and CDR2 as SVGEGT. V lost 1 base to trimming and J lost 0 bases, with 10 bases between them. The CDR3 reads CASSYYRRVSNQPQHF. CDR3 in DNA: TGTGCCAGCAGTTACTACCGGAGGGTTAGCAATCAGCCCCAGCATTTT.

The rearrangement joins TRBV7-9 to TRBJ1-4; 9 nucleotides line up with TRBD1. Germline V gives CDR1 SEHNR, CDR2 FQNEAQ (reference sequence). The CDR3 contains 16 residues. Unmatched junction bases numbered 5, after V lost 0 bases and J lost 6 bases. The CDR3 DNA follows: TGTGCCAGCAGCTTAGCGGGACAGGGTAGTCATGAAAAACTGTTTTTT. It specifies CASSLAGQGSHEKLFF. The entire variable domain, with the rest obtained from reference TRBV7-9 and TRBJ1-4, is as follows: DTGVSQNPRHKITKRGQNVTFRCDPISEHNRLYWYRQTLGQGPEFLTYFQNEAQLEKSRLLSDRFSAERPKGSFSTLEIQRTEQGDSAMYLCASSLAGQGSHEKLFFGSGTQLSVL.

The rearrangement joins TRBV2 to TRBJ2-2, with 9 bases that match TRBD1. Germline V gives CDR1 SNHLY, CDR2 FYNNEI. With V trimmed by 9 bases and J by 6 bases, 8 bases remained unmatched. This CDR3 region has 14 residues. Here the CDR3 reads CASREQGASGELFF. For the CDR3, the DNA is TGTGCCAGTAGGGAACAGGGGGCGTCCGGGGAGCTGTTTTTT.

The J gene is TRBJ1-6, the V gene TRBV5-4; unclear D gene. This CDR3 is 15 amino acids long. From germline, CDR1 is SGHNT and CDR2 YYREEE (reference sequence). Deletions cut 0 bases from V and 7 bases from J, with 11 bases between. The CDR3 reads CASSLENRLNSPLHF. The CDR3 DNA reads as TGTGCCAGCAGCTTGGAAAACAGACTAAATTCACCCCTCCACTTT.

V is TRBV28 and J is TRBJ1-6, with unresolved D. This CDR3 is 13 amino acids long. The V gene's germline CDR1 is MDHEN and CDR2 SYDVKM. Trimming stripped 5 bases from V and 7 bases from J, with 9 bases between. Here the CDR3 DNA reads TGTGCCAGCAGTCCGGGATCAAATTCACCCCTCCACTTT. Its translation is CASSPGSNSPLHF.

J is TRBJ1-2 and V is TRBV25-1; D may be TRBD1 (5 bases). V gave up 6 bases and J gave up 5 bases, with 7 bases separating them. Germline values: CDR1 MGHDK, CDR2 SYGVNS. The CDR3 is 11 amino acids. The CDR3 DNA follows: TGTGCCAGCAGGGGACTGTATGGCTACACCTTC. This translates into CASRGLYGYTF.